This passage covers 13 T cell receptor beta chains from one sample sequenced in a study of control samples from healthy donors and cancer patients. Using immunoSEQ multiplex PCR, the repertoire was profiled, and TCRdb retains in-frame clones only, with some absent. The sample records 230,000 or so clones, roughly 94% being singletons. Material for sequencing was blood. All receptors derive from a man aged 45-65 years in good health.

In regard to this clone: The sample holds other DNA sequences that translate to the same CDR3. This chain connects TRBV6-5 to TRBJ1-1, with D uncertain. Trimming cost V 0 bases and J 7 bases, with 6 bases left between them. The CDR3 is made up of 12 amino acids. Per the germline V gene, CDR1 is MNHEY and CDR2 is SVGAGI. In DNA, the CDR3 is TGTGCCAGCAGTTACTCGGGCGGTGAAGCTTTCTTT. Protein product: CASSYSGGEAFF.

This chain links TRBV28 with TRBJ1-4, with D possibly being TRBD1 (6 bases). V lost 4 bases and J 13 bases, leaving 19 bases between the germline ends. Germline assignment: CDR1 MDHEN and CDR2 SYDVKM. CDR3 size: 14 residues. CDR3 DNA: TGTGCCAGCAGTTCGACAGGACCCGAAAGGAGACTGTTTTTT. Protein sequence: CASSSTGPERRLFF. The full variable domain, rest sourced from reference TRBV28 and TRBJ1-4, is DVKVTQSSRYLVKRTGEKVFLECVQDMDHENMFWYRQDPGLGLRLIYFSYDVKMKEKGDIPEGYSVSREKKERFSLILESASTNQTSMYLCASSSTGPERRLFFGSGTQLSVL.

This chain connects TRBV10-2 to TRBJ2-1; TRBD2 matches at 7 bases. The CDR3 is 16 amino acids. V lost 4 bases, J lost 0 bases, and 6 bases stayed unmatched. Germline CDR1 WSHSY, CDR2 SAAADI. In nucleotides, the CDR3 is TGCGCCAGCAGTGCACTAGCGCTTAGCTCCTACAATGAGCAGTTCTTC. Its translation is CASSALALSSYNEQFF.

The V and J genes are TRBV2 and TRBJ2-3; 7 nucleotides agree with TRBD1. J gave up 4 bases and V 5 bases, and 3 bases lay outside the gene matches. CDR3 length equals 13 residues. In germline, CDR1 is SNHLY, CDR2 FYNNEI. CDR3 amino acids: CASSSGGADTQYF. The DNA for the CDR3 is TGTGCCAGCAGTTCAGGGGGTGCAGATACGCAGTATTTT.

The chain joins TRBV2 to TRBJ1-5; unclear D gene. Germline V CDR1 and CDR2: SNHLY, FYNNEI. The CDR3 consists of 14 residues. The germline V and J ends were trimmed by 2 bases and 3 bases, with 8 bases remaining between them. This CDR3 is CASSETEANQPQHF. CDR3 DNA sequence: TGTGCCAGCAGTGAAACGGAAGCCAATCAGCCCCAGCATTTT.

The rearrangement uses TRBV28 and TRBJ2-5, with 9 bases that match TRBD1. Per the germline V gene, CDR1 is MDHEN and CDR2 is SYDVKM. The trim removed 5 bases at V and 4 bases at J, leaving 8 bases unmatched. The CDR3 is made up of 15 amino acids. The CDR3 protein is CASSKQGASGETQYF. Written as DNA, the CDR3 is TGTGCCAGCAGTAAACAGGGGGCGTCGGGAGAGACCCAGTACTTC.

The chain carries TRBV5-1 and TRBJ1-2, with 8 bases lining up with TRBD1. The CDR3 has 16 residues. Losses at the gene ends were 0 bases for V and 10 bases for J; bases not matched to a gene: 14. Per germline, CDR1 SGHRS and CDR2 YFSETQ. The CDR3 here is CASSLETRGRGQDYTF. The CDR3 DNA reads TGCGCCAGCAGCTTGGAAACCAGGGGGCGAGGTCAGGACTACACCTTC.

This clone has only one observation. The chain links TRBV28 to TRBJ1-2, with unresolved D. V gave up 2 bases and J gave up 4 bases, with 11 bases separating them. Germline CDR1 is MDHEN and CDR2 is SYDVKM. This CDR3 is built from 14 residues. The CDR3 here is CASSLVALTYGYTF. In nucleotides, the CDR3 is TGTGCCAGCAGTTTAGTAGCTCTAACCTATGGCTACACCTTC.

This chain joins TRBV7-2 and TRBJ1-1; possible D gene TRBD1, 6 bases. The CDR3 runs to 14 residues. The germline V gene has CDR1 SGHTA and CDR2 FQGNSA. V was cut by 1 base and J by 7 bases, with 13 bases left in between. CDR3 in DNA: TGTGCCAGCAGCTTAGTTACAGGGTCCGGTGAAGCTTTCTTT. It codes for CASSLVTGSGEAFF.

The chain joins TRBV5-1 to TRBJ2-3; 8 positions match TRBD2. This CDR3 region has 16 residues. Trimming removed 4 bases from V and 0 bases from J; junction bases left unmatched: 7. CDR1 SGHRS and CDR2 YFSETQ come from the germline V gene. In DNA, the CDR3 is TGCGCCAGCAGCAGAAGCGGGGGCGGGAGCACAGATACGCAGTATTTT. Translating it yields CASSRSGGGSTDTQYF.

The gene calls are TRBV11-2 and TRBJ2-3; D not certain. Germline lookup yields CDR1 SGHAT and CDR2 FQNNGV. There are 14 residues in the CDR3. Between the trimmed V and J ends, which lost 3 bases and 6 bases, there was a span of 13 bases. The CDR3: CASSFGSGSDTQYF. CDR3 in DNA: TGTGCCAGCAGCTTCGGGTCTGGGTCTGATACGCAGTATTTT.

This chain connects TRBV10-1 to TRBJ2-7; D may correspond to TRBD1 or TRBD2 (5 bases each). Trimming cost V 7 bases and J 0 bases, with 7 bases left between them. This CDR3 spans 12 amino acids. Germline V gene sequence: CDR1 WNHNN, CDR2 SYGVQD (reference sequence). The DNA of the CDR3 is TGCGCCAGCAAGGGGAGCTCCTACGAGCAGTACGTC. This encodes CASKGSSYEQYV.

This clone appeared a single time. The V gene is TRBV29-1, the J gene TRBJ1-2; 10 positions agree with TRBD1. CDR3 length equals 14 residues. The germline V gene has CDR1 SQVTM and CDR2 ANQGSEA. After removal of 7 bases from V and 5 bases from J, the junction contained 10 bases not matched to a gene. The CDR3 sequence: CSAMRTGGSYGYTF. As DNA, the CDR3 is TGCAGCGCCATGCGGACAGGGGGTAGTTATGGCTACACCTTC.